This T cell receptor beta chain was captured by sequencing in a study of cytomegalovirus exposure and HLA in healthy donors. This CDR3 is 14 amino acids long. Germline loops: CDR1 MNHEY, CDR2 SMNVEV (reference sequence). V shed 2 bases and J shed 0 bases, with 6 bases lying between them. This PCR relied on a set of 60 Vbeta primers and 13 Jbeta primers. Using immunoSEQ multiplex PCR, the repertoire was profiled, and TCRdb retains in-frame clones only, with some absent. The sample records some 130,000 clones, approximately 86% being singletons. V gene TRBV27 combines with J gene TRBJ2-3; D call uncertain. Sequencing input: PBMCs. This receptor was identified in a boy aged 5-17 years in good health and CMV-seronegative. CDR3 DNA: TGTGCCAGCAGTTTAGAGAGGAGCACAGATACGCAGTATTTT. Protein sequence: CASSLERSTDTQYF.